The clone carrying this T cell receptor (beta chain) is categorized as medium-sized. TCRdb analysed the RT-PCR reads with MiXCR anew, one entry per CDR3 protein. Among about 3,900 distinct CDR3 sequences listed, under 7.5% were seen once. After removal of 5 bases from V and 7 bases from J, the junction contained 7 bases not matched to a gene. In germline, CDR1 is ENHRY, CDR2 SYGVKD. The CDR3 is 15 residues long. These data come from a study of immune reconstitution after stem cell transplant in scleroderma. The receptor comes from a female donor with systemic sclerosis. This chain links TRBV10-3 with TRBJ2-2; the match to TRBD1 covers 10 bases. Sampling was carried out before or after autologous hematopoietic stem cell transplantation (not recorded which). The CDR3 DNA sequence: TGTGCCATCAGTTCGACAGGGGGCGGAGGCGGGGAGCTGTTTTTT. This encodes CAISSTGGGGGELFF.